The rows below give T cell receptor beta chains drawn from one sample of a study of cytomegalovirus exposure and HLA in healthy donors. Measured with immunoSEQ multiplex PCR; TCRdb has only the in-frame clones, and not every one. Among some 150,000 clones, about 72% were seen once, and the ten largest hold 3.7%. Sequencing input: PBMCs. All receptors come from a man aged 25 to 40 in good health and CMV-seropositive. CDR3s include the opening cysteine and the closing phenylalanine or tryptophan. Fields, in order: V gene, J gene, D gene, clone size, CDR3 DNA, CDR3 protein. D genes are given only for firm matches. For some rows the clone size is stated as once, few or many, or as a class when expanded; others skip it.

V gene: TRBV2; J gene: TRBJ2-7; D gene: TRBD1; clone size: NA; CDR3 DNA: TGTGCCAGCACTGGGACAGGAATGGACGAGCAGTACTTC; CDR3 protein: CASTGTGMDEQYF
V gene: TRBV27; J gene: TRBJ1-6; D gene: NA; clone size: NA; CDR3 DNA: TGTGCCAGCAGTTTGGTGCAAGCAGGGTCCTATAATTCACCCCTCCACTTT; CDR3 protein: CASSLVQAGSYNSPLHF
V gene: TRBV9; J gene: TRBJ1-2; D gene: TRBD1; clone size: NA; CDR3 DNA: TGTGCCAGCAGTTCAGACAGGGGCTATGGCTACACCTTC; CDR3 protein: CASSSDRGYGYTF
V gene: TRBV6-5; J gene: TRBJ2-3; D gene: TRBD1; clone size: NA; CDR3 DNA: TGTGCCAGCAAGGTACAGGGGGCACATACGCAGTATTTT; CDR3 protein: CASKVQGAHTQYF
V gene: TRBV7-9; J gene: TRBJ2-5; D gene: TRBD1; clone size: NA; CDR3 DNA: TGTGCCAGCAGCTTAGGGGACAGGGGGCTGGGGGAGACCCAGTACTTC; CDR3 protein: CASSLGDRGLGETQYF
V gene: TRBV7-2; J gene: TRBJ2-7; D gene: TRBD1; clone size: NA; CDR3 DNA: TGTGCCAGCAGCTCCGGGACAGGGAGTGGGCAGGAGCAGTACTTC; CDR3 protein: CASSSGTGSGQEQYF
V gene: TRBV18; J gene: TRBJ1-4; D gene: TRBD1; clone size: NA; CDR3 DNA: TGTGCCAGCTCAAAGGACAGGGGCTCAACTAATGAAAAACTGTTTTTT; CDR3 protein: CASSKDRGSTNEKLFF
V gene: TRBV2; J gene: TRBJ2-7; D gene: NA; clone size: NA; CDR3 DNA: TGTGCCAGCAGGGACTATCAGGGGGACCACGAGCAGTACTTC; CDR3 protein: CASRDYQGDHEQYF
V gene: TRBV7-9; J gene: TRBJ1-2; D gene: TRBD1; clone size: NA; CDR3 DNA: TGTGCCAGCAGCCGAGGACAGGGAGTTCCCTATGGCTACACCTTC; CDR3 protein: CASSRGQGVPYGYTF
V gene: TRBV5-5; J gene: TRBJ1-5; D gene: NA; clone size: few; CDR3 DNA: TGTGCCAGCAGCTTTCAGTACAATCAGCCCCAGCATTTT; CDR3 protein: CASSFQYNQPQHF
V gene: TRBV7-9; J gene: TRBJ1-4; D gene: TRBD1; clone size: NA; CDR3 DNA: TGTGCCAGCAGCTCCCGGGGACAGTTTCCCCTGTTTTTT; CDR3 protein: CASSSRGQFPLFF
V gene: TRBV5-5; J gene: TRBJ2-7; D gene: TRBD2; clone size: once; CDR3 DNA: TGTGCCAGCAGCTTAGGAGCGGGGGGGCCCCCCTACGAGCAGTACTTC; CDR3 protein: CASSLGAGGPPYEQYF
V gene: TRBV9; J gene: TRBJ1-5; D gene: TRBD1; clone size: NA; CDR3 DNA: TGTGCCAGCAGCGAGGGACAGGGGGGGAATCAGCCCCAGCATTTT; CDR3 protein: CASSEGQGGNQPQHF
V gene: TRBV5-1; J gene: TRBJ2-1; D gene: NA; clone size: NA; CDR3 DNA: TGCGCCAGCAGCACGGGGGTACATGAGCAGTTCTTC; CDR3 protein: CASSTGVHEQFF
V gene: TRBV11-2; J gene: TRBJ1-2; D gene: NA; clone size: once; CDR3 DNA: TGTGCCAGCAGCCTCACACCCGGGACATTCTATGGCTACACCTTC; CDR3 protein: CASSLTPGTFYGYTF
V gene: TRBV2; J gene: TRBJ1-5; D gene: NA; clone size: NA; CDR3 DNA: TGTGCCAGCAGTCCCACTAGAGGGCATCAGCCCCAGCATTTT; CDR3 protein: CASSPTRGHQPQHF
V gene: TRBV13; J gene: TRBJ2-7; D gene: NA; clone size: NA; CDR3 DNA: TGTGCCAGCAGTCCGTCGTGGAGCCAGAGCTCCTACGAGCAGTACTTC; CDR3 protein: CASSPSWSQSSYEQYF
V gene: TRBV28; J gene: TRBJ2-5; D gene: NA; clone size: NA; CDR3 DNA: TGTGCCAGCAGGGAGACCGCGTCATTGGACCAGTACTTC; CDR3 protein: CASRETASLDQYF
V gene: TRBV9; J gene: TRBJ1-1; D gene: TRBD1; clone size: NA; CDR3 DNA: TGTGCCAGCAGCGTAGGACAGGGCACTGAAGCTTTCTTT; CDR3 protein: CASSVGQGTEAFF
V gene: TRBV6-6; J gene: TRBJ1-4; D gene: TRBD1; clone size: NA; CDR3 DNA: TGTGCCAGAAGTCCACAGGGGGATAATGAAAAACTGTTTTTT; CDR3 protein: CARSPQGDNEKLFF
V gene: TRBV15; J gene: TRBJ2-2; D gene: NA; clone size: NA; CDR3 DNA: TGTGCCACCAGCAAATCCGGGGATATCCCCGGGGAGCTGTTTTTT; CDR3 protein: CATSKSGDIPGELFF
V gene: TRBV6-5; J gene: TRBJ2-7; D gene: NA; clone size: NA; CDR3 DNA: TGTGCCAGCAGTTACTCTCAACAGTACGAGCAGTACTTC; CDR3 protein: CASSYSQQYEQYF
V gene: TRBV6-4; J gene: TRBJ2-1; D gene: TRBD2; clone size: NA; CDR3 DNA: TGTGCCAGCAGTGACTCCGCGGGGGGGGCCTATAATGAGCAGTTCTTC; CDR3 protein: CASSDSAGGAYNEQFF
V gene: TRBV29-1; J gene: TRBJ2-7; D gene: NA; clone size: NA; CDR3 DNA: TGCAGCGTTGAAGACGGTGGGCGGGGGCCAATCTACGAGCAGTACTTC; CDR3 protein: CSVEDGGRGPIYEQYF
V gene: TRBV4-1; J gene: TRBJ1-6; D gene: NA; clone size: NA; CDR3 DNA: TGCGCCAGCAGCCGGAGAAGCTCCTATAATTCACCCCTCCACTTT; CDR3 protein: CASSRRSSYNSPLHF
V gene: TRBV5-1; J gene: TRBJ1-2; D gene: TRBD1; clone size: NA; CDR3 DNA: TGCGCCAGCAGCTTCGGGACAGGGGGGAACTATGGCTACACCTTC; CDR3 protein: CASSFGTGGNYGYTF
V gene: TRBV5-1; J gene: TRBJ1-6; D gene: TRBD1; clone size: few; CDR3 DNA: TGCGCCAGCAGCTGGGACAGGGGCAAGTCACCCCTCCACTTT; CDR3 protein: CASSWDRGKSPLHF
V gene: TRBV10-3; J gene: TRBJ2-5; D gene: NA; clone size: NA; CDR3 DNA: TGTGCCATCAGTGGGACAGTTCAAGAGACCCAGTACTTC; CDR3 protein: CAISGTVQETQYF
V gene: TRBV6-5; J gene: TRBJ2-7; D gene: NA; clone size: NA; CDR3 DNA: TGTGCCAGCAGTTACTCGGAGGCGGGGCTCTACGAGCAGTACTTC; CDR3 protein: CASSYSEAGLYEQYF